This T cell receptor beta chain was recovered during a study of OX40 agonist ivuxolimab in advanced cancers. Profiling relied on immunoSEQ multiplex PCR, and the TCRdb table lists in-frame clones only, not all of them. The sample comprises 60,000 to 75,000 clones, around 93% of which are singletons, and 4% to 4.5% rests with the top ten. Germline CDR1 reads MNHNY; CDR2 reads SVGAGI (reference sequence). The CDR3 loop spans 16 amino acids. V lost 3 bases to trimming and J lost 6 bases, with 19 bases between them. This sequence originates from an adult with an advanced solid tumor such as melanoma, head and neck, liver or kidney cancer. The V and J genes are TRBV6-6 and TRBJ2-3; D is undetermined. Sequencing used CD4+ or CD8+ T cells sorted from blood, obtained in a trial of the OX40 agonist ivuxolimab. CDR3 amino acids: CASSYRTLSPEDTQYF. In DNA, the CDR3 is TGTGCCAGCAGTTATAGGACCCTAAGCCCTGAGGATACGCAGTATTTT.